The 20 T cell receptor beta chains reported below all come from one sample, sequenced in a study of identical twins. MiXCR was run by TCRdb on the 5' RACE reads, yielding one entry per CDR3 protein. Of over 500,000 distinct CDR3 sequences listed, 22% are singletons. These data are also associated with another study on T cells expressing NK-cell markers.

The sequenced material came from CD4+ T cells sorted from blood. The source is a woman between 18 and 30 years old in good health.

This clonotype was recorded only once. The chain uses TRBV5-6 and TRBJ1-4; D is perhaps TRBD1 (6 bases). Per germline, CDR1 SGHDT and CDR2 YYEEEE. V lost 4 bases and J 5 bases, leaving 12 bases between the germline ends. The CDR3 is 14 residues long. In nucleotides, the CDR3 is TGTGCCAGCAGCCCCCGGACAGCAAATGAAAAACTGTTTTTT. Its translation is CASSPRTANEKLFF.

The chain is built from TRBV7-3 and TRBJ2-5; the D gene is possibly TRBD2 (5 bases). This CDR3 is built from 14 residues. V lost 2 bases and J 5 bases, leaving 12 bases between the germline ends. From germline, CDR1 is SGHTA and CDR2 FQGTGA. The CDR3 DNA is TGTGCCAGCAGCTTAGGTCTAGCAAGCGAGACCCAGTACTTC. It codes for CASSLGLASETQYF.

The chain links TRBV5-5 to TRBJ2-1; D unresolved. V was pared by 4 bases and J by 5 bases, with 16 bases between. Germline CDR1 is SGHKS and CDR2 is YYEKEE (reference sequence). The CDR3 consists of 15 residues. The CDR3 loop reads CASSPLGSTHNEQFF. The CDR3 DNA reads TGTGCCAGCAGCCCCCTGGGTTCGACTCACAATGAGCAGTTCTTC.

The CDR3 sequence is CASSPGRLSSGANVLTF. The CDR3, as DNA: TGCGCCAGCAGTCCGGGACGGCTGAGCTCTGGGGCCAACGTCCTGACTTTC. The rearrangement links TRBV5-1 to TRBJ2-6; D assignment may be TRBD1 or TRBD2 (5 bases each). The CDR3 has 17 residues. Germline loops: CDR1 SGHRS, CDR2 YFSETQ. Trimming took 5 bases from V and 0 from J, leaving 15 bases between them. The full variable domain, its missing parts supplied by reference TRBV5-1 and TRBJ2-6, is KAGVTQTPRYLIKTRGQQVTLSCSPISGHRSVSWYQQTPGQGLQFLFEYFSETQRNKGNFPGRFSGRQFSNSRSEMNVSTLELGDSALYLCASSPGRLSSGANVLTFGAGSRLTVL.

In this sample, this clonotype turned up a few times. The chain is built from TRBV7-9 and TRBJ1-2, with D perhaps matching TRBD1 (5 bases). V dropped 2 bases and J dropped 6 bases, with 13 bases sitting between them. The CDR3 is 14 residues long. Germline V gene lookup returns CDR1 SEHNR and CDR2 FQNEAQ (reference sequence). CDR3 coding DNA: TGTGCCAGCAGCTTAAGTGGGGGATCGAATGGCTACACCTTC. It yields the protein CASSLSGGSNGYTF.

There are a few counts of this clonotype. The gene calls are TRBV12-3 or TRBV12-4 and TRBJ1-1, with D perhaps TRBD1 (5 bases). The ends were cut back, 1 base at V and 3 bases at J, with 9 bases in the middle. The CDR3 sequence is 14 residues long. This CDR3 reads CASSLVRVDTEAFF. Here the CDR3 DNA reads TGTGCCAGCAGTTTAGTCAGGGTAGACACTGAAGCTTTCTTT.

The chain couples TRBV3-1 to TRBJ2-4, with a possible D match to TRBD1 (5 bases). Trimming removed 1 base from V and 8 bases from J, with 15 bases in between. Germline V gene sequence: CDR1 LGHDT, CDR2 YNNKEL (reference sequence). CDR3 length equals 15 residues. In nucleotides, the CDR3 is TGTGCCAGCAGCCAAGGGGGCAGTAGGGATTACATTCAGTACTTC. Protein sequence: CASSQGGSRDYIQYF.

The V gene is TRBV29-1, the J gene TRBJ2-7, with D tentatively TRBD1 or TRBD2 (6 bases each). Trimming shortened V by 1 base and J by 6 bases, and 22 bases separated the two germline ends. Per the germline V gene, CDR1 is SQVTM and CDR2 is ANQGSEA. The CDR3 is made up of 16 amino acids. CDR3 protein: CSVEAIGGGRGGEQYF. The CDR3 nucleotides are TGCAGCGTTGAAGCTATCGGGGGTGGCAGGGGTGGCGAGCAGTACTTC.

This clonotype showed up just a few times. J is TRBJ1-4 and V is TRBV20-1; no clear D gene. Trimming removed 3 bases from V and 7 bases from J, with 12 bases in between. Germline CDR1 is DFQATT and CDR2 is SNEGSKA (reference sequence). The CDR3 has 13 amino acids. Written as DNA, the CDR3 is TGCAGTGCTAGGGACGGAGCGACTGAAAAACTGTTTTTT. This gives the protein CSARDGATEKLFF.

This chain joins TRBV7-9 and TRBJ2-5; 10 nucleotides agree with TRBD2. CDR1 is SEHNR and CDR2 is FQNEAQ in the germline V gene (reference sequence). The J segment lost 5 bases and the V segment lost 1 base, leaving 7 bases of the junction unmatched. The CDR3 loop spans 16 amino acids. In DNA form, the CDR3 reads TGTGCCAGCAGCTTAGGTGGCAGCGGGGGGGCGGAGACCCAGTACTTC. Protein: CASSLGGSGGAETQYF.

This clonotype showed up just a few times. The chain joins TRBV7-2 to TRBJ1-5, with a weak D call TRBD1 (5 bases). V was trimmed by 6 bases and J by 7 bases, leaving 16 bases between them. This CDR3 is built from 14 residues. The germline CDR1 and CDR2 sequences are SGHTA and FQGNSA. The CDR3 sequence: CASSSARRDQPQHF. The CDR3 DNA is TGTGCCAGCAGTTCGGCCCGCCGGGACCAGCCCCAGCATTTT.

The J gene is TRBJ1-2, the V gene TRBV6-2 or TRBV6-3; the D gene is possibly TRBD1 (5 bases). The germline V gene encodes CDR1 MNHEY and CDR2 SVGEGT. The CDR3 totals 14 residues. The V end lost 0 bases, the J end lost 4 bases, and 9 bases lay between the germline ends. For the CDR3, the DNA is TGTGCCAGCAGTTACTCAGCAGGGATCTATGGCTACACCTTC. Residues: CASSYSAGIYGYTF.

This clonotype came up a few times. V is TRBV10-3 and J is TRBJ2-3; no clear D gene. V was pared by 11 bases and J by 5 bases, with 11 bases between. The germline gives CDR1 ENHRY, CDR2 SYGVKD. The CDR3 totals 11 residues. In DNA, the CDR3 is TGTGCCGCGTTATCCGGAGATACGCAGTATTTT. This gives the protein CAALSGDTQYF.

The rearrangement joins TRBV21-1 to TRBJ1-2; TRBD1, the D gene given by the table, was not confirmed from the DNA. TRBV21-1 is marked as a pseudogene. The CDR3 totals 15 residues. CDR3 sequence reads: CASSIDTGTGSGYTF. DNA for the CDR3: TGTGCCAGCAGCATAGATACCGGGACAGGGTCTGGCTACACCTTC.

V usage is TRBV18 and J usage is TRBJ1-4, with D perhaps matching TRBD1 (5 bases). Germline V gene data show CDR1 as KGHSH and CDR2 as LQKENI. Between the trimmed V and J ends, which lost 1 base and 8 bases, there was a span of 8 bases. There are 13 residues in the CDR3. The CDR3 DNA reads as TGTGCCAGCTCACCACGGGCAGGGGAAAAACTGTTTTTT. Protein product: CASSPRAGEKLFF.

This clonotype was detected many times. V is TRBV29-1 and J is TRBJ2-7, with D perhaps matching TRBD1 (5 bases). The ends were cut back, 7 bases at V and 2 bases at J, with 15 bases in the middle. Per germline, CDR1 SQVTM and CDR2 ANQGSEA. The length of the CDR3 is 13 residues. CDR3 amino acids: CSAAGLGPYEQYF. CDR3 bases: TGCAGCGCGGCCGGGTTGGGGCCCTACGAGCAGTACTTC.

The chain joins TRBV29-1 to TRBJ1-1, with TRBD1 as a possible D gene (6 bases). This CDR3 contains 15 residues. Trimming shortened V by 5 bases and J by 1 base, and 17 bases separated the two germline ends. Germline V lookup: CDR1 SQVTM, CDR2 ANQGSEA. The CDR3, as DNA: TGCAGCGTTAACGTAGGGGGGAAGGGGAACACTGAAGCTTTCTTT. It specifies CSVNVGGKGNTEAFF.

The rearrangement links TRBV18 to TRBJ1-1, with 7 bases aligning to TRBD1. CDR1 is KGHSH, CDR2 LQKENI, per germline. CDR3 length: 15 amino acids. The junction had 8 bases not matched to a gene; V was cut back by 4 bases and J by 3 bases. CDR3 in amino acids: CASSLLQGPDTEAFF. The CDR3 nucleotides read TGTGCCAGCTCACTATTACAGGGGCCGGACACTGAAGCTTTCTTT. Combining the CDR3 with reference TRBV18 and TRBJ1-1 gives the whole variable domain NAGVMQNPRHLVRRRGQEARLRCSPMKGHSHVYWYRQLPEEGLKFMVYLQKENIIDESGMPKERFSAEFPKEGPSILRIQQVVRGDSAAYFCASSLLQGPDTEAFFGQGTRLTVV.

The CDR3 region has the DNA TGTGCCAGCGGGACAGTCGGAAACACCATATATTTT. It translates to CASGTVGNTIYF. The rearrangement uses TRBV6-5 and TRBJ1-3, with 7 bases lining up with TRBD1. Germline V gene lookup returns CDR1 MNHEY and CDR2 SVGAGI. V lost 8 bases and J lost 4; bases outside the gene matches: 2. This CDR3 contains 12 residues.

This rearrangement joins TRBV6-2 or TRBV6-3 to TRBJ2-1, with 7 bases matching TRBD2. J gave up 4 bases and V 5 bases, and 14 bases lay outside the gene matches. Looked up from germline, CDR1 is MNHEY and CDR2 is SVGEGT. CDR3 length: 17 amino acids. Here the CDR3 reads CASSRGRSSGRYNEQFF. The DNA of the CDR3 is TGTGCCAGCAGTCGGGGGAGGAGTAGCGGGCGGTACAATGAGCAGTTCTTC.